A single TCR beta chain is shown here with its context. Antigen: not known. Germline V lookup: CDR1 SGHRS, CDR2 YFSETQ. The CDR3 has 13 residues. Total RNA input per TCR library was 3,000 to 4,500 ng. cDNA for each sample came from eight separate reactions. Using the 5' RACE reads, TCRdb records one entry per CDR3 protein without DNA. The listing records a few hundred thousand distinct CDR3 sequences. The entry originates in a study of monozygotic twins with inflammatory bowel disease. General study findings and limits: The analysis did not separate different T cell subtypes.

Sequenced material: blood. J is TRBJ1-4 and V is TRBV5-1. This receptor was identified in a human donor with ulcerative colitis or Crohn's disease, or a healthy co-twin of an affected twin (not recorded which). The CDR3 here is CASGNPENEKLFF.